This T cell receptor (beta chain) is drawn from a study of T cell repertoires in cytomegalovirus infection. Looking at the study overall: Selected CMV epitopes included recently identified HLA-C-restricted ones as well as well-studied HLA-B-restricted ones.

TCRdb passed the reads through MiXCR, listing each CDR3 protein once. The sample has 150,000 to 200,000 distinct CDR3 sequences; about a fifth are singletons. V was clipped by 5 bases and J by 0 bases, with 11 bases between them. CDR1 and CDR2 from the germline V gene are MNHNS and SASEGT. The CDR3 spans 15 residues. A single count supports this clonotype. The antigen is not known. Sequencing used CD8+ T cells from cultured PBMCs, obtained from culture after CMV antigen stimulation. The TCR was taken from a human donor in good health (CMV status not recorded). Some clones in this sample may be carry-over from other donors' samples. This chain uses TRBV6-1 with TRBJ2-1; D possibly corresponds to TRBD2 (6 bases). CDR3 bases: TGTGCCAGCAGTCAGGACGGGAGCTCCTACAATGAGCAGTTCTTC. Translated: CASSQDGSSYNEQFF.